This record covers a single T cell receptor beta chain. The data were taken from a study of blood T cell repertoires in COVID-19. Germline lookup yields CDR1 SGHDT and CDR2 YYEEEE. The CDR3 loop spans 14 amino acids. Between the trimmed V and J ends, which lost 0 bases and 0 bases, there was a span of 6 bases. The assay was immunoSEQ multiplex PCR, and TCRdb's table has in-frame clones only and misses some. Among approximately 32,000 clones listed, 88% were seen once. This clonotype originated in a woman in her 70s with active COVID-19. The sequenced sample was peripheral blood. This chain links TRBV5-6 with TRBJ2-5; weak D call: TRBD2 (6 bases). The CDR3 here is CASSLGLDQETQYF. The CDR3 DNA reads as TGTGCCAGCAGCTTGGGACTAGACCAAGAGACCCAGTACTTC.